Only one count was recorded for the clone carrying this T cell receptor beta chain. Its antigen is as yet unknown. This entry comes from a study of circulating and synovial CD4+ cells in juvenile arthritis. V was clipped by 3 bases and J by 8 bases; unmatched bases: 7. Germline V lookup: CDR1 SGHRS, CDR2 YFSETQ. This CDR3 spans 15 amino acids. Whole-study findings and limits: Deeper sequencing increased measured overlap with synovial clonotypes. Traditional Vbeta family usage analysis missed the pathogenic-like versus bulk difference. Some such blood samples were as oligoclonal as synovium.

Profiled with immunoSEQ multiplex PCR; TCRdb holds only in-frame clones, not every one. Of fewer than 35,000 clones in the sample, about 95% were seen once. The material sequenced was CD4+ T cells from blood. The chain combines TRBV5-1 with TRBJ2-1; 11 bases align to TRBD2. The clonotype comes from a human donor with juvenile idiopathic arthritis. The CDR3 protein is CASSYLAGGPDEQFF. CDR3 coding DNA: TGCGCCAGCAGCTATTTAGCGGGAGGGCCGGATGAGCAGTTCTTC.